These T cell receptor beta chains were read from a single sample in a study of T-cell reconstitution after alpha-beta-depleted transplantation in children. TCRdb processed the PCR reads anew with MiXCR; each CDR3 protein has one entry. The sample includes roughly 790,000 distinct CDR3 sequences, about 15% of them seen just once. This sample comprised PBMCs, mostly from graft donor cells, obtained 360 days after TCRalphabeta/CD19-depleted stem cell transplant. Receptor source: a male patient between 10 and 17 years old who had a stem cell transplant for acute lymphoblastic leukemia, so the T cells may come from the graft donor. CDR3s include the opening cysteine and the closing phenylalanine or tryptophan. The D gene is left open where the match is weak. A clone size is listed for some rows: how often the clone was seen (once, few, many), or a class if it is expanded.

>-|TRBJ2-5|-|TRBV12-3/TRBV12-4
TGTGCCAGCAGTTTACGCGGCTCCGAGGAGACCCAGTACTTC
CASSLRGSEETQYF
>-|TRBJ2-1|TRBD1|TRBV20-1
TGCAGTGCTACCCGGGACAGGGTAAAGATTGAGCAGTTCTTC
CSATRDRVKIEQFF
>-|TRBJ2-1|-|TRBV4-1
TGCGCCAGCAGCCAAGATCGAAGGTACAGAGAGAACAATGAGCAGTTCTTC
CASSQDRRYRENNEQFF
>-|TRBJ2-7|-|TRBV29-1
TGCAGCGTGATCGAGGAATCCTACGAGCAGTACTTC
CSVIEESYEQYF
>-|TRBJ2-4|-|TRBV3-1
TGTGCCAGCAGCCAAAGGGGAGGGGGTAACATTCAGTACTTC
CASSQRGGGNIQYF
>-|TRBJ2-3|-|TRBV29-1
TGCAGCGTTGACCCCAGCCCTTATAGGACAGATACGCAGTATTTT
CSVDPSPYRTDTQYF
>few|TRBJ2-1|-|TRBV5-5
TGTGCCAGCAGCCCCGGGCTGGAGGTTCGACGGTTCTTC
CASSPGLEVRRFF
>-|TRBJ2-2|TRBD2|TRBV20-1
TGCAGTGCTAGAAGAACTAGCGGGAGAAGAGCCGGGGAGCTGTTTTTT
CSARRTSGRRAGELFF
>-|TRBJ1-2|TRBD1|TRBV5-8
TGTGCCAGCAGCTTGGAGGCAGGGGGCCTCTCCTACTATGGCTACACCTTC
CASSLEAGGLSYYGYTF
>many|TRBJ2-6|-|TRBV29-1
TGCAGCGTCTTTGGGGCCAACGTCCTGACTTTC
CSVFGANVLTF
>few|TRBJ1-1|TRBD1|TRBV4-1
TGCGCCAGCTATCAGATTGGGACAGATAAAGCTTTCTTT
CASYQIGTDKAFF
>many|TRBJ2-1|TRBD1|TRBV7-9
TGTGCCAGCAGCTTGGGGACAGGGGGCGCTGGGCAGTTCTTC
CASSLGTGGAGQFF
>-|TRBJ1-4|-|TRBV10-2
TGCGCCAGCAGTGAGTCCAAGTACCTGTCAACTAATGAAAAACTGTTTTTT
CASSESKYLSTNEKLFF
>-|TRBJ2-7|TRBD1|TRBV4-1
TGCGCCAGCAGCCAAGCTGGGACAGGGAGGACCTACGAGCAGTACTTC
CASSQAGTGRTYEQYF
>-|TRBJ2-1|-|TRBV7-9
TGTGCCAGCAGCCCCCTCTTCTCGACGGTATACAATGAGCAGTTCTTC
CASSPLFSTVYNEQFF
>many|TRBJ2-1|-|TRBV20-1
TGCAGTGCTAGAAGGGTGGCGACCCATGAGCAGTTCTTC
CSARRVATHEQFF
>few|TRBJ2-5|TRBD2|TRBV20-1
TGCAGTGTAGCGGGAGGGGGAGGGAAAAAGACCCAGTACTTC
CSVAGGGGKKTQYF
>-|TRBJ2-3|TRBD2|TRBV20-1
TGCAGTGCTAGAGAGGCTAGCGGGAAAGGAGATACGCAGTATTTT
CSAREASGKGDTQYF
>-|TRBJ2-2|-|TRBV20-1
TGCAGTGCTAGTGGGGAAGTAGACACCGGGGAGCTGTTTTTT
CSASGEVDTGELFF
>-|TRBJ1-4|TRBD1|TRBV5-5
TGTGCCAGCAGTGCTGCGGGGACAGGGATGATTTCGTGGCTTTTT
CASSAAGTGMISWLF
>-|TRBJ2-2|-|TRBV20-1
TGCAGTGCTAGCGGGTACCCCGGGGAGCTGTTTTTT
CSASGYPGELFF
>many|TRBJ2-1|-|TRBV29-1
TGCAGCGTTGTAGCGTACAGCTCCTACAATGAGCAGTTCTTC
CSVVAYSSYNEQFF
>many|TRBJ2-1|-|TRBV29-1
TGCAGCGTTGAAGAATGGGGGGGCGATGAGCAGTTCTTC
CSVEEWGGDEQFF
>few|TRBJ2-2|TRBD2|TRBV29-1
TGCAGCGTGGCGGGAGGGCCGCACACCGGGGAGCTGTTTTTT
CSVAGGPHTGELFF
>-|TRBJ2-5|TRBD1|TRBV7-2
TGTGCCAGCAGCCCGACCGGGACAGTGCGCCAAGAGACCCAGTACTTC
CASSPTGTVRQETQYF
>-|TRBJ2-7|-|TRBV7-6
TGTGCCAGCAGCTTAGATTATGCAGGGGCCCTCTTAGAGCAGTACTTC
CASSLDYAGALLEQYF
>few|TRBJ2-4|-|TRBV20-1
TGCAGTGCCGGGGCTGGGTCCACAAACATTCAGTACTTC
CSAGAGSTNIQYF
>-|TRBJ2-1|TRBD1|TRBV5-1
TGCGCCAGCAACAAACAGGGGGCCTACAATGAGCAGTTCTTC
CASNKQGAYNEQFF
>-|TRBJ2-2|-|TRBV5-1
TGCGCCAGCAGGCGGGACCGAGACACCGGGGAGCTGTTTTTT
CASRRDRDTGELFF
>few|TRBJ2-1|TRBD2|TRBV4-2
TGTGCCAGCAGCCAAGTCTCCGGGACTAGCGGGACCAATGAGCAGTTCTTC
CASSQVSGTSGTNEQFF
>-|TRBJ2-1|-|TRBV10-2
TGCGCCAGCAGTGAGTCAGCCACAATCGATGAGCAGTTCTTC
CASSESATIDEQFF
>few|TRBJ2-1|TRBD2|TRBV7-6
TGTGCCAGCAGCTTAGAGTATAGGACTAGCGGTAATGAGCAGTTCTTC
CASSLEYRTSGNEQFF
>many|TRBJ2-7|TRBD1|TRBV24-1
TGTGCCACCAGTGATTCGGGGACAGGGGTGAAAGAGCAGTACTTC
CATSDSGTGVKEQYF
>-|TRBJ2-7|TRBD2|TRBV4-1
TGCGCCAGCAGCCAAGGACCCTGGACTAGCGGGAGGCTCGGGTACGAGCAGTACTTC
CASSQGPWTSGRLGYEQYF
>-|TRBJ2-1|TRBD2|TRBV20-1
TGCAGTGCTCGGGAAAAGTGGGGAGGGCGCAACAATGAGCAGTTCTTC
CSAREKWGGRNNEQFF
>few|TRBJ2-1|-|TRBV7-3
TGTGCCAGCAGCTTAACGGGGCTAGGGAACAATGAGCAGTTCTTC
CASSLTGLGNNEQFF
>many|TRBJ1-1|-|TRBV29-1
TGCAGCGTTAGTCCGGGCCGGATGAACACTGAAGCTTTCTTT
CSVSPGRMNTEAFF
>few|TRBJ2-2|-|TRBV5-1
TGCGCCAGCAGCCCGGGACGCTACACCGGGGAGCTGTTTTTT
CASSPGRYTGELFF
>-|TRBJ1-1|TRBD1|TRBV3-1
TGTGCCAGCAGCCACTTGACAGGGTTGAACACTGAAGCTTTCTTT
CASSHLTGLNTEAFF
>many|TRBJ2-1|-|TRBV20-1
TGCAGTGCTGGGGGCGGGGGAGCCTACAATGAGCAGTTCTTC
CSAGGGGAYNEQFF
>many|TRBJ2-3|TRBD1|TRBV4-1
TGCGCCAGCAGCCATCCGACAGGGGATAGCACAGATACGCAGTATTTT
CASSHPTGDSTDTQYF
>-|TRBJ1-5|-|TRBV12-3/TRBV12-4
TGTGCCAGCAGGCCCACGGGTGGAATCAATCAGCCCCAGCATTTT
CASRPTGGINQPQHF
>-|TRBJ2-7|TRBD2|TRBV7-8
TGTGCCAGCAGCTGGACAACTAGCGACGAGCAGTACTTC
CASSWTTSDEQYF
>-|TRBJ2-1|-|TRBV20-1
TGCAGTGCTAGAATTCCCCACGTAAATGAGCAGTTCTTC
CSARIPHVNEQFF
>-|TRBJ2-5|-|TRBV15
TGTGCCACCAGCAGAGACAGGGGATACTACCAAGAGACCCAGTACTTC
CATSRDRGYYQETQYF
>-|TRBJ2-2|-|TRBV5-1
TGCGCCAGCAGCCCTTGGGAAGGGACCGACACCGGGGAGCTGTTTTTT
CASSPWEGTDTGELFF
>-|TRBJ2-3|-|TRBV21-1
TGTGCCAGCACCCACACGGGGCTCGCAGATACGCAGTATTTT
CASTHTGLADTQYF
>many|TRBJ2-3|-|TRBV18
TGTGCCAGCTCACCTGGAAAGTCGGGCACAGATACGCAGTATTTT
CASSPGKSGTDTQYF
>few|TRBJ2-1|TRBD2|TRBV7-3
TGTGCCAGCAGCGTAGCTAGCGGGAGCTCCTCCTACAATGAGCAGTTCTTC
CASSVASGSSSYNEQFF
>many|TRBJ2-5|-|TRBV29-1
TGCAGCGTTGCGGTAAGACAGTCGACACGACAAGAGACCCAGTACTTC
CSVAVRQSTRQETQYF
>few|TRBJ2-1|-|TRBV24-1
TGTGCCACATCTGACAGGCTTTTCCTAGATGAGCAGTTCTTC
CATSDRLFLDEQFF
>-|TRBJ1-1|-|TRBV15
TGTGCCACCAGCAGAGGGGCAGGACCCCAGACCTTCTTT
CATSRGAGPQTFF